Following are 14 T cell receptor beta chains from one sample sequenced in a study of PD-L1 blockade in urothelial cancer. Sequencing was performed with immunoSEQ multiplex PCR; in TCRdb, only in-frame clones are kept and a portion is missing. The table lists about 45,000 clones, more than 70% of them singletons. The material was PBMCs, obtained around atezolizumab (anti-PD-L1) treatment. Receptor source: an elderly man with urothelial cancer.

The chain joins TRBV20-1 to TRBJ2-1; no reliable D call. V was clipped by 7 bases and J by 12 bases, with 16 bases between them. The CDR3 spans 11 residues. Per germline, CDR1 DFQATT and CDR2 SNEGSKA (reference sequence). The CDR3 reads CSVKEYLGQFF. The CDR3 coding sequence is TGCAGTGTTAAGGAGTACCTGGGGCAGTTCTTC.

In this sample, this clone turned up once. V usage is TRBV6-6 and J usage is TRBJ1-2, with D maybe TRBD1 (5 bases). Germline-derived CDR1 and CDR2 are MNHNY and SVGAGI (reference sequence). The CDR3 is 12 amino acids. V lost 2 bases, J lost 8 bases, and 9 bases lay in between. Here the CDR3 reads CASSYGGGGYTF. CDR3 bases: TGTGCCAGCAGTTACGGGGGAGGGGGCTACACCTTC.

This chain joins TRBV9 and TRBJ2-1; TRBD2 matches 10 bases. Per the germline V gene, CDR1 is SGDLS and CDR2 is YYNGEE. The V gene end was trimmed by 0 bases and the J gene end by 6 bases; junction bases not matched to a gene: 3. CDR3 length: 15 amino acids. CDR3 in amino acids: CASSVASGSGNEQFF. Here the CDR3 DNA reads TGTGCCAGCAGCGTAGCTAGCGGGAGCGGCAATGAGCAGTTCTTC.

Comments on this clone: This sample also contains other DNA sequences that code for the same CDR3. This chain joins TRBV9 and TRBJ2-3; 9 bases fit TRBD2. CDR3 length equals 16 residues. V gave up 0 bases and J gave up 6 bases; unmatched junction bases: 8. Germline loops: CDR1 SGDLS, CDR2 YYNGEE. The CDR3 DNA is TGTGCCAGCAGCGTAGCAGCAGCGGGAGGCCGGGATACGCAGTATTTT. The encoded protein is CASSVAAAGGRDTQYF. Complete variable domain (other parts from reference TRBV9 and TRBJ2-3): DSGVTQTPKHLITATGQRVTLRCSPRSGDLSVYWYQQSLDQGLQFLIQYYNGEERAKGNILERFSAQQFPDLHSELNLSSLELGDSALYFCASSVAAAGGRDTQYFGPGTRLTVL.

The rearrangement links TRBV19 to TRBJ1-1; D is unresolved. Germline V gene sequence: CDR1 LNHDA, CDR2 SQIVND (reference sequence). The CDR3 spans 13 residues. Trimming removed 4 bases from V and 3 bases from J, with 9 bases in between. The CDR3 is CASSTTQYTEAFF. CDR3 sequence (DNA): TGTGCCAGTAGTACCACACAGTACACTGAAGCTTTCTTT.

DNA for the CDR3: TGTGCCAGCAGCGTAGGAACAGGGGGCGCTTTAGGGAATACTGAAGCTTTCTTT. Its translation: CASSVGTGGALGNTEAFF. V usage is TRBV9 and J usage is TRBJ1-1, with 9 bases lining up with TRBD1. The J segment lost 5 bases and the V segment lost 0 bases, leaving 14 bases of the junction unmatched. Germline lookup yields CDR1 SGDLS and CDR2 YYNGEE. CDR3 size: 18 residues.

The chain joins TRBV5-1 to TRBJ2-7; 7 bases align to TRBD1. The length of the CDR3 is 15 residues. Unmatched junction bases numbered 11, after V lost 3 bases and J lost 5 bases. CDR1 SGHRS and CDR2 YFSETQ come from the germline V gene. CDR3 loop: CASSWMTGLSDEQYF. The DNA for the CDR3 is TGCGCCAGCAGCTGGATGACAGGGCTCAGCGACGAGCAGTACTTC.

CDR3 nucleotides: TGTGCCAGCAGTCCGCTCGGGGGGTATAACTATGGCTACACCTTC. This codes for CASSPLGGYNYGYTF. This chain links TRBV28 with TRBJ1-2; tentative D call: TRBD1 (5 bases). With 5 bases removed from V and 1 base from J, the gap between germline ends came to 14 bases. The CDR3 extends over 15 amino acids. Germline V gene data show CDR1 as MDHEN and CDR2 as SYDVKM.

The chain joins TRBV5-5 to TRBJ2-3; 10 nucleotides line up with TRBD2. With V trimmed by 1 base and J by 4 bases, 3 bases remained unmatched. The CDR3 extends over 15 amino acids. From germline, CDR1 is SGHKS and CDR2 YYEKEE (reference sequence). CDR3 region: CASSLTSGIPDTQYF. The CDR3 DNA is TGTGCCAGCAGCTTGACTAGCGGGATCCCAGATACGCAGTATTTT.

CDR3 bases: TGTGCCAGCAGCCGACTAGCGGAGACCTACAATGAGCAGTTCTTC. This sequence encodes CASSRLAETYNEQFF. This chain joins TRBV9 and TRBJ2-1; 9 bases are shared with TRBD2. The junction had 4 bases not matched to a gene; V was cut back by 4 bases and J by 2 bases. CDR3 length: 15 residues. From germline, CDR1 is SGDLS and CDR2 YYNGEE.

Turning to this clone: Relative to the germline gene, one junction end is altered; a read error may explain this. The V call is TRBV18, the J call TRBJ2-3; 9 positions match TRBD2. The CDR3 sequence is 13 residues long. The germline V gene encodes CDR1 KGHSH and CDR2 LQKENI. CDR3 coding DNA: TGTGCCAGCTCACCACCGGGGTTTGGGACTAGCATGTTT. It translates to CASSPPGFGTSMF.

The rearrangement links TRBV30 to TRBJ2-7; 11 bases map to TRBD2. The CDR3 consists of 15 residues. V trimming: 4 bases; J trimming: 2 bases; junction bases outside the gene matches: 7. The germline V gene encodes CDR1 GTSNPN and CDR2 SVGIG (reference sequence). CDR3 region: CAWNLPGLAAYEQYF. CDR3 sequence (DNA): TGTGCCTGGAACTTACCGGGACTAGCGGCCTACGAGCAGTACTTC.

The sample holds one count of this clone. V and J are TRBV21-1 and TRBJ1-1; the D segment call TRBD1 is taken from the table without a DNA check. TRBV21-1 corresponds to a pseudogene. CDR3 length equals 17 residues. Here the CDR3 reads CASSLRQGTALDTEAFF. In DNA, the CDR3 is TGTGCCAGCAGCCTACGACAGGGTACGGCGCTGGACACTGAAGCTTTCTTT.

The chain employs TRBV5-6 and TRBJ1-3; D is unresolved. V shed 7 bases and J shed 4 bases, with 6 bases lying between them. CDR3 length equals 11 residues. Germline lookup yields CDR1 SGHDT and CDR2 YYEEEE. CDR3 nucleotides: TGTGCCAGCCAGAAAGGAAACACCATATATTTT. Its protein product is CASQKGNTIYF.